The T cell receptor (beta chain) under discussion was sequenced for a study of shared clonotypes between healthy human individuals. Assay used: immunoSEQ multiplex PCR; TCRdb lists only in-frame clones, some missing. This sample has some 1,600,000 clones, with approximately 98% found just once. The CDR3 has 14 residues. Trimming left V 5 bases short and J 5 bases short, with 12 bases between. Per the germline V gene, CDR1 is MNHNY and CDR2 is SVGAGI (reference sequence). The clonotype comes from a young man in good health. Source material: naive CD4+ T cells sorted from blood. The subset: CD45RA+ positively selected. The chain links TRBV6-6 to TRBJ2-2; weak D call: TRBD2 (5 bases). The CDR3 nucleotides read TGTGCCAGCAGTCGGGGAGCCAGTACCGGGGAGCTGTTTTTT. Translating gives CASSRGASTGELFF.